This TCR beta chain was identified in a study of blood T cell repertoires in COVID-19. For the study at large: Specimens from acute and convalescent COVID-19 originated in the United States, Italy and Spain.

Note on this clone: The junction differs from germline at one of its ends, possibly a read error.

Germline-derived CDR1 and CDR2 are SSHAT and FNYEAQ (reference sequence). The CDR3 has 15 amino acids. Original processing notes: Amplification of reference gene primers was used by the study to estimate nucleated cell counts. The method was immunoSEQ multiplex PCR; TCRdb's version includes in-frame clones alone and lacks a portion of them. V, J and clone size are those of that table, while D and trimming were read from the DNA. The sample includes over 200,000 clones, 85% to 90% seen only once; the top ten take around 16%. Enrolled through a virtual design, the participants were between roughly 18 and 90 years of age and came from some 26 US areas. Assignments of participants to cohorts depended upon their own reported clinical history.

The sequenced sample was PBMCs or T cells enriched from blood (not recorded which). V is TRBV7-7 and J is TRBJ2-1; TRBD1 matches 11 bases. This receptor was identified in a man younger than 35 who had recovered from COVID-19. In nucleotides, the CDR3 is TGTGCTAGCAGCTTAGAAGGGACAGGGGGGGGTGAGCAGTTCTTC. This gives the protein CASSLEGTGGGEQFF. The full variable domain, with the rest looked up from reference TRBV7-7 and TRBJ2-1, is GAGVSQSPRYKVTKRGQDVTLRCDPISSHATLYWYQQALGQGPEFLTYFNYEAQPDKSGLPSDRFSAERPEGSISTLTIQRTEQRDSAMYRCASSLEGTGGGEQFFGPGTRLTVL.